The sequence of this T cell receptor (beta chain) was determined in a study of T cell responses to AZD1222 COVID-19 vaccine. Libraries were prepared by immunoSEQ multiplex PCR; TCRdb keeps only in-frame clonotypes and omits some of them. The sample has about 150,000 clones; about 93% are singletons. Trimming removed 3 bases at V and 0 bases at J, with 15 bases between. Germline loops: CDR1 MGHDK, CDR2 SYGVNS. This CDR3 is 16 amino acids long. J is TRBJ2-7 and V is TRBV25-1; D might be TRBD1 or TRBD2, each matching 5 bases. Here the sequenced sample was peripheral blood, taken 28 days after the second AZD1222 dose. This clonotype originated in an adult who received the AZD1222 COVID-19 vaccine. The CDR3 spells CASSDPRGRSSYEQYF. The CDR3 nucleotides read TGTGCCAGCAGTGACCCCCGGGGACGGAGCTCCTACGAGCAGTACTTC.